The clone carrying this T cell receptor beta chain appeared once. Its antigen is as yet unknown. The treatment here: roughly 10-day PBMC culture with coronavirus spike peptide pools or control peptides (ViraFEST assay). ViraFEST used peptide pools to expand antigen-specific T cells and subsequently sequenced their TCRs. The Oncomine TCR Beta short-read assay was applied to DNA of cultured CD4+ T cells. TCRdb analysed the PCR reads with MiXCR anew, one entry per CDR3 protein. The sample includes about 19,000 distinct CDR3 sequences, 40% to 60% of them seen just once. This sample was taken from a study of vaccination and CD4 T cells after COVID-19. Study-level information: Median draw time for post-COVID samples was 85 to 110 days post-diagnosis (range 35 to 161).

The TCR sequence derives from a human donor who had recovered from COVID-19. Material: CD4+ T cells from blood, cultured in vitro, obtained before SARS-CoV-2 vaccination.

CDR3 sequence (DNA): TGTGCCAGCAGATTGGGAGATACGCAGTATTTT. As protein: CASRLGDTQYF. The chain has TRBV6-1 and TRBJ2-3; D remains unclear. The ends were cut back, 6 bases at V and 5 bases at J, with 6 bases in the middle. CDR3 size: 11 residues. The germline gives CDR1 MNHNS, CDR2 SASEGT.